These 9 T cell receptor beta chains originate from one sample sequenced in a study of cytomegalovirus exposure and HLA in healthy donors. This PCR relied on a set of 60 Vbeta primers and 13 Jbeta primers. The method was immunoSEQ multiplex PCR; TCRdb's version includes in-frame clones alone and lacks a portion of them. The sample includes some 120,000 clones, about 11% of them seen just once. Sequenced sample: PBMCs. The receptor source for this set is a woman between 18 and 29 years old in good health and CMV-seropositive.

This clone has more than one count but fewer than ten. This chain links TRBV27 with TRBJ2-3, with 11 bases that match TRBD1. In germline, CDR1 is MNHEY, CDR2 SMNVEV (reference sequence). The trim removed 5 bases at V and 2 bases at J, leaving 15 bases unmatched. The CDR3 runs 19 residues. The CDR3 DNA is TGTGCCAGCAGTGCCCGGGACAGGGGGTTCCCTCCCCCCACAGATACGCAGTATTTT. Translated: CASSARDRGFPPPTDTQYF.

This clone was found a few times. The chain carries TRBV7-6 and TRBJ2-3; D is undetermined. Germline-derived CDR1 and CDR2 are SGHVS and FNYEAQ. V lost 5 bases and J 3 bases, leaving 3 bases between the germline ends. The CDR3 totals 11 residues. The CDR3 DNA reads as TGTGCCAGCAGCCGTACAGATACGCAGTATTTT. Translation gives CASSRTDTQYF. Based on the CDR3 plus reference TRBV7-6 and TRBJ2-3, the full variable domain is GAGVSQSPRYKVTKRGQDVALRCDPISGHVSLYWYRQALGQGPEFLTYFNYEAQQDKSGLPNDRFSAERPEGSISTLTIQRTEQRDSAMYRCASSRTDTQYFGPGTRLTVL.

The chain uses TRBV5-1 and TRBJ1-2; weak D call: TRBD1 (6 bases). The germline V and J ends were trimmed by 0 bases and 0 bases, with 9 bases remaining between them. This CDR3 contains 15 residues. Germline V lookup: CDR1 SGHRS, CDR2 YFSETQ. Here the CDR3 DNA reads TGCGCCAGCAGCTTGGAGCCAGGGGCTAACTATGGCTACACCTTC. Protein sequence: CASSLEPGANYGYTF.

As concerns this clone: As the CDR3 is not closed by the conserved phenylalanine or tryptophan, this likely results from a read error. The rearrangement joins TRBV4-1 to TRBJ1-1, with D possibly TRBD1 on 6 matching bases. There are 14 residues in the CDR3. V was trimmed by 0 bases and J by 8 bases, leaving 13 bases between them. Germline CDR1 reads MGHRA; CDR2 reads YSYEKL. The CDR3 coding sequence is TGCGCCAGCAGCCAAGATCCTGGGGGCTTGGAAGCTTTCTTG. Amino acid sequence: CASSQDPGGLEAFL.

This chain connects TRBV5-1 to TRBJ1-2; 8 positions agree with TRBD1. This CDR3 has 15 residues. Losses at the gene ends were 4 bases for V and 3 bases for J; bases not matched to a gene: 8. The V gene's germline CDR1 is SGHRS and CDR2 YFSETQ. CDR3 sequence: CASSLRAGGDYGYTF. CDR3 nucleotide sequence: TGCGCCAGCAGCCTCAGGGCAGGGGGCGACTATGGCTACACCTTC.

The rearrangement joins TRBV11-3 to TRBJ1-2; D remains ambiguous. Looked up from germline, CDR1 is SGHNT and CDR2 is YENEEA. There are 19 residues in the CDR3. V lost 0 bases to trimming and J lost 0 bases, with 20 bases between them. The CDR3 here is CASSLDGLGRPQPNYGYTF. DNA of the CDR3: TGTGCCAGCAGCTTAGATGGTCTGGGCAGGCCGCAGCCTAACTATGGCTACACCTTC.

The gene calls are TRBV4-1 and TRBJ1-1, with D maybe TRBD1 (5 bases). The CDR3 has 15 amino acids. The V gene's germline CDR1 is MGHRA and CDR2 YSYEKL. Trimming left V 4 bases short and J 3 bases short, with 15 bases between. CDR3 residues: CASSLLAPGDTEAFF. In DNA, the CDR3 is TGCGCCAGCAGCCTCTTGGCCCCGGGGGACACTGAAGCTTTCTTT.

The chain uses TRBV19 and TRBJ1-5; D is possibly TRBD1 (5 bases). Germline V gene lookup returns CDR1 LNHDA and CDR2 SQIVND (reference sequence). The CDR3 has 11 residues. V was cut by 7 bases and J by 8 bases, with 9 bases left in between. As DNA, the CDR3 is TGTGCCAGTATGGGGGGGGAGCCCCAGCATTTT. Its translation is CASMGGEPQHF. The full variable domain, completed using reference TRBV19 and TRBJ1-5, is DGGITQSPKYLFRKEGQNVTLSCEQNLNHDAMYWYRQDPGQGLRLIYYSQIVNDFQKGDIAEGYSVSREKKESFPLTVTSAQKNPTAFYLCASMGGEPQHFGDGTRLSIL.

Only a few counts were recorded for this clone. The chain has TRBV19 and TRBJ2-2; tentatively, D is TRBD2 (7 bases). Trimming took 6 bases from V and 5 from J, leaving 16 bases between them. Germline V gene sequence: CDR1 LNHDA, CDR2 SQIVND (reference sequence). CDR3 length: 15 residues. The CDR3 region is CASRPGLGGTGELFF. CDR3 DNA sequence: TGTGCCAGTAGGCCCGGACTAGGGGGGACCGGGGAGCTGTTTTTT.